What follows is one T cell receptor (beta chain) and its context. As processed by the authors: The assay estimated nucleated cells by amplifying reference gene primers. Clones were read by immunoSEQ multiplex PCR, and TCRdb kept only the in-frame ones, dropping some. V and J calls and clone size follow that table, whereas D and trimming were derived from the DNA. This table holds about 250,000 clones, about 82% found once. CDR3 size: 14 residues. The germline V gene encodes CDR1 SNHLY and CDR2 FYNNEI. Trimming removed 6 bases from V and 4 bases from J; junction bases left unmatched: 5. These data originate in a study of blood T cell repertoires in COVID-19.

V usage is TRBV2 and J usage is TRBJ1-3; 8 bases line up with TRBD1. Sequencing was carried out using peripheral blood. The TCR comes from an elderly woman with COVID-19, enrolled during active disease. The CDR3 nucleotides read TGTGCCAGCAGGTCAGGGGGCCTCGGAAACACCATATATTTT. Encoded protein: CASRSGGLGNTIYF.